Listed here is a single TCR beta chain. Germline V gene lookup returns CDR1 SGHTA and CDR2 FQGTGA. The V and J ends lost 5 bases and 4 bases, in that order; junction bases with no gene match: 8. The CDR3 sequence is 16 residues long. Only in-frame clones appear in the TCRdb table, and some are missing; sequencing was by immunoSEQ multiplex PCR. The sample holds about 190,000 clones, 65% to 85% seen once. The sample belongs to a study of blood T cell repertoires in COVID-19. Study background: From the United States, Italy and Spain came samples of acute and convalescent COVID-19.

The chain carries TRBV7-3 and TRBJ2-3; 11 bases are shared with TRBD2. The clonotype was recovered from a man aged 55-75 years with active or convalescent COVID-19. Specimen: peripheral blood. This chain's CDR3 is CASSPRVAGGSDTQYF. CDR3 coding DNA: TGTGCCAGCAGCCCTAGGGTAGCGGGAGGGTCAGATACGCAGTATTTT.